This T cell receptor beta chain was captured by sequencing in a study of cytomegalovirus exposure and HLA in healthy donors (dated by TCRdb to the late 2010s). Regarding the study in general: In an earlier analysis of roughly 590 of the donors, about 260 Gb of sequence data and just under 120 million unique TCR beta sequences from roughly 190 million T cells were reported. To predict cytomegalovirus infection status, the study combined high-throughput TCR immunosequencing, statistical association of individual TCRs with disease status, and machine learning. Of the 300 to 450 genotyped donors, 70% to 90% were placed in the genetic ancestry cluster associated with self-reported Caucasian donors. In addition to the first cohort of around 670 subjects, a separate validation cohort of over 90 different subjects was used. The study aimed to test whether signatures of past pathogen exposure could be identified by cataloging public T cell receptors. A later analysis re-examined previously published TCR beta repertoires from more than 550 donors and added high-resolution HLA genotyping to investigate patterns of TCR occurrence. Every repertoire in the discovery cohort had been generated on one and the same sequencing platform. Roughly five DR-DQ haplotypes were treated as single units for association and clustering because of strong linkage in the cohort. Among several hundred genotyped donors of the cohort, an average of approximately 240,000 unique TCR beta nucleotide sequences was sequenced per donor, of which about 19% were non-productive. In a later genetic analysis, genome-wide SNP genotypes for about 55% of the roughly 700 donors were used, and that subset was treated as a discovery cohort. In the later analysis, no new phenotypic data were used to find candidate immune exposures; instead, reliance was placed on TCR beta sequences and their occurrence across donors. Both class I and class II loci were covered by HLA typing, at four-digit resolution. To decide whether each TCR beta V gene segment behaved as functional or pseudogenic, an earlier analysis of approximately 600 of the donors relied on high-throughput TCR beta sequencing. Using immunosequencing, the study profiled T cell repertoires from about 620 subjects and related those repertoires to cytomegalovirus serostatus. Donor age, sex, ethnicity and CMV serostatus were collected together with the repertoire data. About 320 gigabases of sequencing data and approximately 85 million unique TCR sequences were included in an early release covering about 600 HLA-typed donors. The number of typed donors differed by locus: roughly 620-640 for A, B, C, DRB1 and DQB1; 500 to 550 for DQA1; approximately 610 for DPA1; and some 450 for DPB1. Paper-wide results and their limitations: Some IMGT-functional V segments, including TRBV6-2 and TRBV6-3, could not be told apart with the 87-base-pair reads, so those segments were excluded. Linkage disequilibrium might explain the correlated functional status among segregating V segments, but an unknown experimental factor could not be ruled out. A total of fewer than 200 TCR beta chains were listed by the study as associated with cytomegalovirus. Only TCR beta chains were sequenced in this cohort, and the absence of alpha or paired-chain data limited detectable features. In a later analysis, HLA-associated TCR beta chains were found to be more clonally expanded and to have lower generation probabilities than equally common non-associated chains. Several of the top co-occurrence clusters appeared to be linked to parvovirus B19, influenza, CMV and Epstein-Barr virus, according to a later analysis. In vitro tests confirmed that three of the cytomegalovirus-associated TCR beta chains recognize cytomegalovirus antigens. In a later analysis, some 18,000 TCR beta sequences were associated with specific HLA alleles at a false discovery rate of 0.05. The earlier analysis of nearly 600 of the donors excluded 15 to 20 rarely observed V segments, including chromosome 9 orphons, because counts were too low. When HLA alleles, especially DR and DQ, strongly co-occurred, TCR associations were difficult to assign to individual alleles. A later analysis found that TCR association rates varied across HLA loci, with DRB1 alleles showing the most associated TCRs and HLA-C alleles the fewest. HLA typing was unavailable for some donors at each locus, so association tests used only the typed subset. Most TCR sequences were observed very rarely across donors, whereas some public TCRs were present in many individuals. According to a later genetic analysis, donors in an Asian-associated ancestry cluster had fewer N-insertions in productive TCRs than the approximately 610-donor mean. In an earlier analysis of 587 of the donors, most TCR beta V segments were observed in productive rearrangements about 87% or about 30% of the time, broadly matching IMGT annotations. CMV serostatus was the only immune exposure information available for the cohort. Most CMV-associated TCR beta chains appeared to be HLA-restricted in a later analysis, and the HLA associations seemed to be driven largely by CMV exposure. The sequencing pipeline was judged likely to have produced a cluster of highly shared sequence variants as a technical artifact. A further reported finding was that TCR beta sequences accurately predicted the HLA-A and HLA-B alleles for most subjects in the first cohort. According to the authors, the approach could potentially be generalized to other disease states and immunological phenotypes. The classifier was reported to diagnose cytomegalovirus status with high specificity and sensitivity in both the original cohort and the validation cohort. In a later genetic analysis, a missense DCLRE1C variant was associated with V-gene and J-gene trimming of TCR beta chains, and the association was replicated in an independent cohort. Presence/absence analyses assumed roughly uniform sequencing depth across donors, an assumption that may not hold.

The germline V gene encodes CDR1 SGHDT and CDR2 YYEEEE. V gives up 0 bases and J gives up 3 bases, and the segment between their germline ends measures 5 bases. Spanning cysteine to phenylalanine, the CDR3 consists of 13 amino acids. The sequence is cut down to CDR3 DNA, 39 bases in frame from base 1. The cohort consisted of fewer than 700 healthy bone marrow donors. At the time of sampling, every cohort member was nominally healthy, though immune exposures that went unrecorded were likely present. The donor was CMV seropositive and belonged to the group of a few hundred seropositive cohort members. Each donor provided a peripheral blood sample, and peripheral blood mononuclear cells were used for TCR beta sequencing. Genomic DNA extraction from the blood cell samples was performed with the Qiagen DNeasy Blood Extraction Kit. A remark on this clone: Its antigen is currently not known. Per-nucleotide qualities are absent, and no much larger clonotype sits a single base away.

Receptors were amplified or captured by the immunoSEQ multiplex PCR assay. A mixture of 60 forward primers for TCR Vbeta segments and 13 reverse primers for TCR Jbeta segments was used in the multiplex PCR. Amplification of the CDR3 region of rearranged TCR beta genes was performed with a multiplex PCR assay on genomic DNA. The amplified TCR beta libraries were sequenced on the Illumina HiSeq System as 87-base-pair reads. In the source study's methods: Across the 500 to 750 repertoires, a later analysis counted approximately 83 million unique TCR beta chains, roughly 11 million of which were shared by at least two donors. Raw reads were error-corrected and collapsed into unique sequences by a nearest-neighbor algorithm in which closely related sequences were merged to remove PCR and sequencing errors. Alignment of CDR3 sequences to IMGT reference sequences was used to assign V, D and J gene segments. Each retained sequence needed at least a six-nucleotide match to both a V gene segment and a J gene segment. A rearrangement counted as productive if the CDR3 had no stop codons and remained in frame with V and J, and every other rearrangement counted as non-productive. Following IMGT convention, CDR3 was defined as the stretch from the second conserved V-encoded cysteine up to the conserved J-encoded phenylalanine. Sequences without an unambiguous match to a single V gene segment were excluded from the earlier analysis of over 500 of the donors. An earlier analysis of 587 of the donors classified V segments as functional when productive rearrangements were above 56.7% and as segregating when the standard deviation between donors was above 5%. A statistical classification framework was developed to diagnose cytomegalovirus status using the catalog of TCR beta chain sequences. V and J gene assignment, in a later analysis, came from comparing TCR nucleotide sequences with IMGT/GENE-DB human TR gene sequences. In a later analysis, CDR3 sequences and most-parsimonious VDJ recombination scenarios were assigned using the TCRdist pipeline. In a later analysis, every TCR beta chain was defined by the combination of its CDR3 amino acid sequence and its V-gene family, and reads without a unique V-gene family were dropped. As a way to deal with suspected cross-contamination and a sequencing artifact, a later analysis dropped 592 nucleotide sequences that were highly shared and had low generation probability. In a later analysis, a clonal expansion index for each public chain was calculated from normalized within-repertoire ranks of inferred template counts. In a later analysis, generation probabilities were computed with a VDJ recombination model fitted to out-of-frame rearrangements, and the resulting probabilities were checked against IGoR. A later analysis scored TCR-TCR, TCR-HLA and TCR-CMV co-occurrence with hypergeometric tests, applying a repertoire-size bias correction to TCR pairs. To estimate false discovery rates, a later analysis permuted the HLA or CMV assignments 20 times. In a later analysis, co-occurring TCRs were grouped using DBSCAN, and TCRdist sequence similarity was added for clustering within HLA-allele-positive subsets. Repertoires with fewer than 30,000 or more than 120,000 public chains, plus five repertoires with anomalous nucleotide sharing, were excluded from co-occurrence clustering. The table was pulled from immuneACCESS by TCRdb, which kept in-frame rearrangements only. Such tables lose some clones; where checked, under half of the loss comes from unresolved V genes, and the rest has no known cause. D and trimming were read from the DNA, whereas the V and J calls and clone size are those reported in that table. The sample table holds 95,000 or so clones, of which around 81% were seen once. Jointly, the top ten make up approximately 3.9% of the sample.

The V gene is TRBV5-6 and the J gene is TRBJ2-3; the D gene cannot be named for sure. The sequence was obtained from a woman in her seventies in good health and CMV-seropositive. The sample was PBMCs. The nucleotides are TGTGCCAGCAGCTTGGGAGAAACAGATACGCAGTATTTT. Translated, this is CASSLGETDTQYF.